This T cell receptor beta chain comes out of a study of CD8+CD57+ T cells in acquired aplastic anemia. About the study: Sorted CD4+ and CD8+ cells yielded roughly 3 ug of DNA on average.

The authors sequenced patients whose flow cytometry had shown CD8+CD57+ cell expansion. Acquired aplastic anemia of severe grade affected all patients. No therapy was given to patients before blood sampling. With 4 bases removed from V and 2 bases from J, the gap between germline ends came to 9 bases. Germline V CDR1 and CDR2: MNHNS, SASEGT. This CDR3 contains 14 residues. Genomic DNA was employed as the template in profiling TCR beta VDJ and CDR3. From the reads, TCRdb called clonotypes with MiXCR, one entry per CDR3 protein. The profile shows about 160,000 distinct CDR3 sequences, about half of them singletons. This clonotype was seen repeatedly, ten times or more. Its specificity is not known. Study findings and constraints: Patients and controls were found to share 25 to 30 CD8+ CDR3 sequences.

This receptor was taken from a human donor with aplastic anemia. Sequenced sample: sorted CD4+, CD8+, or CD8+CD57+ T cells (not recorded which) from PBMCs. The chain recombines TRBV6-1 with TRBJ1-5, with D hard to call. CDR3 sequence reads: CASSGLGGNQPQHF. CDR3 coding DNA: TGTGCCAGCAGTGGTTTAGGTGGCAATCAGCCCCAGCATTTT.